Presented here are 9 T cell receptor beta chains from one specimen sequenced in a study of blood T cell repertoires in COVID-19. Generated by immunoSEQ multiplex PCR, the TCRdb table keeps only in-frame clones and is missing some. Among about 200,000 clones listed, more than 65% were seen once. Sequencing was done on a sample of peripheral blood. All receptors come from a human donor in a cohort sampled during active COVID-19.

The chain carries TRBV3-1 (or the pseudogene TRBV3-2) and TRBJ2-3, with TRBD2 matching 12 bases. The CDR3 extends over 17 amino acids. CDR1 and CDR2 (germline): LGHDT, YNNKEL (reference sequence). V lost 4 bases to trimming and J lost 0 bases; unmatched junction nucleotides: 5. CDR3 DNA sequence: TGTGCCAGCAGCCCCGGCGGGACTAGCGGGAGCACAGATACGCAGTATTTT. Translated: CASSPGGTSGSTDTQYF.

The rearrangement uses TRBV24-1 and TRBJ2-7; 7 bases map to TRBD1. Germline CDR1 KGHDR, CDR2 SFDVKD. With 2 bases clipped from V and 3 bases from J, the junction kept 6 bases outside the gene matches. This CDR3 has 15 amino acids. The CDR3 DNA follows: TGTGCCACCAGTGATTCTGGGACAGCGATCTACGAGCAGTACTTC. Its translation: CATSDSGTAIYEQYF.

A word on this clone: In the same sample, other DNA sequences code for this CDR3. The chain has TRBV5-1 and TRBJ2-7, with a weak D call TRBD1 (5 bases). Germline assignment: CDR1 SGHRS and CDR2 YFSETQ. V lost 4 bases to trimming and J lost 2 bases, with 13 bases between them. The CDR3 loop spans 14 amino acids. CDR3: CASSPGQGAYEQYF. The CDR3 coding sequence is TGCGCCAGCAGCCCCGGACAAGGGGCCTACGAGCAGTACTTC.

Details on this clone: The junction and the germline gene differ at one end; a read error may be behind it. The rearrangement links TRBV6-5 to TRBJ1-5, with D possibly matching TRBD1 (5 bases). In germline, CDR1 is MNHEY, CDR2 SVGAGI. CDR3 size: 12 residues. CDR3 nucleotide sequence: TGTGCCAGCAGGGAGGGACGCAGGGCCCTGAATTTT. Its translation is CASREGRRALNF.

The chain recombines TRBV7-2 with TRBJ1-2; 8 bases are shared with TRBD1. CDR1 is SGHTA, CDR2 FQGNSA, per germline. J was trimmed by 5 bases and V by 5 bases; bases with no gene match: 10. This CDR3 has 15 residues. The CDR3 DNA follows: TGTGCCAGCAGCACACGCCCCACAGGGGGTTATGGCTACACCTTC. It is translated as CASSTRPTGGYGYTF.

The chain couples TRBV7-7 to TRBJ2-1; 8 bases are a match to TRBD2. Germline V lookup: CDR1 SSHAT, CDR2 FNYEAQ (reference sequence). The CDR3 consists of 15 residues. J was trimmed by 2 bases and V by 5 bases; bases with no gene match: 5. This chain's CDR3 is CASSPSGSPYNEQFF. In DNA form, the CDR3 reads TGTGCCAGCAGCCCGAGCGGGAGTCCCTACAATGAGCAGTTCTTC.

In this sample, this clone turned up once. This same CDR3 is encoded by further DNA sequences in the sample. The J gene is TRBJ2-1, the V gene TRBV19, with D possibly matching TRBD1 (5 bases). CDR3 length equals 15 residues. V dropped 3 bases and J dropped 4 bases, with 13 bases sitting between them. Germline V gene data show CDR1 as LNHDA and CDR2 as SQIVND (reference sequence). The CDR3 nucleotides are TGTGCCAGTAGTATCTCCGGATCAGGGTACAATGAGCAGTTCTTC. It yields the protein CASSISGSGYNEQFF.

This clone was counted a single time. This sequence joins TRBV18 and TRBJ1-2; no firm D call. Trimming shortened V by 4 bases and J by 0 bases, and 15 bases separated the two germline ends. The germline gives CDR1 KGHSH, CDR2 LQKENI. The CDR3 contains 16 residues. Written as DNA, the CDR3 is TGTGCCAGCTCACTACCACGGTCCAAACCTAACTATGGCTACACCTTC. This gives the protein CASSLPRSKPNYGYTF.

The V call is TRBV5-1, the J call TRBJ2-7; 8 positions match TRBD1. J gave up 7 bases and V 1 base, and 7 bases lay outside the gene matches. CDR1 is SGHRS and CDR2 is YFSETQ in the germline V gene. This CDR3 contains 14 residues. The CDR3 DNA is TGCGCCAGCAGCTTGTGGACAGGGACTGGGGAGCAGTACTTC. Its translation is CASSLWTGTGEQYF. The variable domain in full, completed from reference TRBV5-1 and TRBJ2-7, reads KAGVTQTPRYLIKTRGQQVTLSCSPISGHRSVSWYQQTPGQGLQFLFEYFSETQRNKGNFPGRFSGRQFSNSRSEMNVSTLELGDSALYLCASSLWTGTGEQYFGPGTRLTVT.